This T cell receptor beta chain was documented in a study of blood T cell repertoires in COVID-19. Study summary: The samples span acute and convalescent COVID-19 from the United States, Italy and Spain. T cells, B-cell-depleted T cells, or PBMCs supplied cDNA or gDNA.

This CDR3 comprises 15 residues. V shed 5 bases and J 4 bases; nucleotides not matched to a gene: 6. Per the study methods: Nucleated cell counts were estimated from reference gene primer amplification. Profiled with immunoSEQ multiplex PCR; TCRdb holds only in-frame clones, not every one. Clone size and V and J calls were adopted from that table, with D and trimming inferred from the DNA. The sample shows 250,000 or so clones, approximately 86% of them seen only once. This receptor was taken from a woman aged 60-75 years with active or convalescent COVID-19. Input material: peripheral blood. This chain uses TRBV23-1 with TRBJ2-1; 9 nucleotides align to TRBD1. TRBV23-1 is marked as an open reading frame, function uncertain. CDR3 nucleotide sequence: TGCGCCAGCAGTTACGGACAGGGGCATTACAATGAGCAGTTCTTC. This gives the protein CASSYGQGHYNEQFF.